Reported below is one T cell receptor (beta chain). Its antigen is unknown. Method: immunoSEQ multiplex PCR; TCRdb's copy keeps in-frame clones and lacks some. The repertoire holds around 25,000 clones, with around 74% as singletons. V lost 1 base and J 4 bases, leaving 13 bases between the germline ends. CDR3 length: 15 amino acids. CDR1 and CDR2 (germline): SGHAT, FQNNGV. This record comes from a study of cytotoxic CD8 clonotypes in ibrutinib-treated CLL. Across the whole study: On average, each sample had 255,043 productive templates and under 95,000 productive rearrangements. Study results and limitations: Public clonotypes occurred uncommonly; on treatment, they contracted or remained stable.

The receptor comes from a human donor with chronic lymphocytic leukemia. V and J are TRBV11-2 and TRBJ1-1, with TRBD1 as a possible D gene (6 bases). Sequenced material: PBMCs, taken at disease progression, from a patient treated with ibrutinib. The CDR3 spells CASSLVTGGFTEAFF. DNA of the CDR3: TGTGCCAGCAGCTTAGTGACGGGGGGCTTCACTGAAGCTTTCTTT.